The rows below give T cell receptor beta chains drawn from one sample of a study of blood T cell repertoires in COVID-19. The data were produced by immunoSEQ multiplex PCR, yet TCRdb's version contains in-frame clones alone and is incomplete. Among 130,000 to 150,000 clones listed, approximately 90% were seen once. The sample comprised peripheral blood. All receptors derive from a human donor in a cohort sampled during active COVID-19. CDR3s include the opening cysteine and the closing phenylalanine or tryptophan. Fields, in order: clone size, J gene, V gene, D gene, CDR3 protein, CDR3 DNA. D genes are given only for firm matches. Clone size is stated in some rows and not others, as once, few, many or a class when expanded.

clone_size: once; j_call: TRBJ1-5; v_call: TRBV4-3; d_call: .; cdr3_aa: CASSQDLSQPQHF; cdr3_nt: TGCGCCAGCAGCCAAGATCTATCCCAGCCCCAGCATTTT
clone_size: .; j_call: TRBJ2-3; v_call: TRBV19; d_call: TRBD2; cdr3_aa: CASSMLAGGSDTQYF; cdr3_nt: TGTGCCAGTAGTATGCTAGCGGGGGGGTCAGATACGCAGTATTTT
clone_size: .; j_call: TRBJ1-4; v_call: TRBV6-2/TRBV6-3; d_call: .; cdr3_aa: CASSYSMTGPEKLFF; cdr3_nt: TGTGCCAGCAGTTACTCTATGACAGGACCTGAAAAACTGTTTTTT
clone_size: once; j_call: TRBJ1-1; v_call: TRBV15; d_call: .; cdr3_aa: CAAGNTEAFF; cdr3_nt: TGTGCCGCGGGGAACACTGAAGCTTTCTTT
clone_size: .; j_call: TRBJ2-3; v_call: TRBV14; d_call: TRBD2; cdr3_aa: CASSQYCGGPGDTQYF; cdr3_nt: TGTGCCAGCAGCCAATATTGCGGGGGGCCGGGAGATACGCAGTATTTT
clone_size: once; j_call: TRBJ2-5; v_call: TRBV5-1; d_call: .; cdr3_aa: CASSLAGGIETQYF; cdr3_nt: TGCGCCAGCAGCTTGGCCGGAGGGATAGAGACCCAGTACTTC
clone_size: .; j_call: TRBJ2-6; v_call: TRBV10-3; d_call: .; cdr3_aa: CAISESEKSGANVLTF; cdr3_nt: TGTGCCATCAGTGAGTCGGAGAAATCCGGGGCCAACGTCCTGACTTTC
clone_size: .; j_call: TRBJ2-3; v_call: TRBV5-6; d_call: TRBD1; cdr3_aa: CASSWATGDFSTDTQYF; cdr3_nt: TGTGCCAGCAGCTGGGCGACAGGGGACTTTAGCACAGATACGCAGTATTTT
clone_size: .; j_call: TRBJ2-7; v_call: TRBV9; d_call: TRBD1; cdr3_aa: CASSVAPTGVYEQYF; cdr3_nt: TGTGCCAGCAGCGTTGCCCCAACAGGGGTCTACGAGCAGTACTTC
clone_size: .; j_call: TRBJ1-2; v_call: TRBV4-3; d_call: .; cdr3_aa: CASSQDRDYGYTF; cdr3_nt: TGCGCCAGCAGCCAAGACCGAGACTATGGCTACACCTTC
clone_size: once; j_call: TRBJ2-1; v_call: TRBV15; d_call: TRBD2; cdr3_aa: CATSSSPSGGNEQFF; cdr3_nt: TGTGCCACCAGCAGTTCGCCTAGCGGGGGAAATGAGCAGTTCTTC
clone_size: .; j_call: TRBJ1-1; v_call: TRBV27; d_call: .; cdr3_aa: CASSLSGQGRTEAFF; cdr3_nt: TGTGCCAGCAGTTTATCTGGTCAGGGCAGAACTGAAGCTTTCTTT
clone_size: .; j_call: TRBJ2-1; v_call: TRBV18; d_call: .; cdr3_aa: CASSPPAGGSYNEQFF; cdr3_nt: TGTGCCAGCTCACCACCTGCAGGGGGGTCCTACAATGAGCAGTTCTTC
clone_size: .; j_call: TRBJ1-4; v_call: TRBV4-2; d_call: .; cdr3_aa: CASSQVSGVGEKLFF; cdr3_nt: TGTGCCAGCAGCCAAGTCTCAGGGGTGGGTGAAAAACTGTTTTTT
clone_size: .; j_call: TRBJ2-7; v_call: TRBV7-2; d_call: TRBD2; cdr3_aa: CASSLGAGTSSYEQYF; cdr3_nt: TGTGCCAGCAGCTTAGGAGCCGGGACTAGCTCCTACGAGCAGTACTTC
clone_size: .; j_call: TRBJ1-2; v_call: TRBV20-1; d_call: TRBD1; cdr3_aa: CSASVGGAGGYTF; cdr3_nt: TGCAGTGCTAGTGTAGGGGGCGCGGGGGGCTACACCTTC
clone_size: .; j_call: TRBJ2-1; v_call: TRBV7-3; d_call: .; cdr3_aa: CASSLAGTTITEQFF; cdr3_nt: TGTGCCAGCAGCTTAGCGGGGACCACAATAACTGAGCAGTTCTTC
clone_size: .; j_call: TRBJ1-3; v_call: TRBV6-5; d_call: TRBD1; cdr3_aa: CASRASGGSGNTIYF; cdr3_nt: TGTGCCAGCAGAGCCTCAGGGGGCTCTGGAAACACCATATATTTT
clone_size: .; j_call: TRBJ1-2; v_call: TRBV18; d_call: TRBD1; cdr3_aa: CASSGQGNYGYTF; cdr3_nt: TGTGCCAGCTCCGGACAGGGGAACTATGGCTACACCTTC
clone_size: .; j_call: TRBJ1-2; v_call: TRBV5-1; d_call: .; cdr3_aa: CASSLGYVERNYGYTF; cdr3_nt: TGCGCCAGCAGCTTGGGATACGTCGAGCGAAACTATGGCTACACCTTC
clone_size: .; j_call: TRBJ1-1; v_call: TRBV20-1; d_call: .; cdr3_aa: CRNDRNTEAFF; cdr3_nt: TGCAGGAACGACAGGAACACTGAAGCTTTCTTT
clone_size: .; j_call: TRBJ1-2; v_call: TRBV5-1; d_call: TRBD1; cdr3_aa: CASSLARTGVDGYTF; cdr3_nt: TGCGCCAGCAGCTTGGCCCGGACAGGGGTAGATGGCTACACCTTC
clone_size: .; j_call: TRBJ2-5; v_call: TRBV6-2/TRBV6-3; d_call: TRBD2; cdr3_aa: CASSLTSAPSETQYF; cdr3_nt: TGTGCCAGCAGTCTGACTAGCGCTCCTTCGGAGACCCAGTACTTC
clone_size: .; j_call: TRBJ1-6; v_call: TRBV20-1; d_call: .; cdr3_aa: CSASPLGAASDSPLHF; cdr3_nt: TGCAGTGCTAGTCCTTTGGGGGCGGCCTCGGATTCACCCCTCCACTTT
clone_size: .; j_call: TRBJ2-5; v_call: TRBV25-1; d_call: .; cdr3_aa: CASTLQQGYQETQYF; cdr3_nt: TGTGCCAGCACCCTCCAACAGGGCTATCAAGAGACCCAGTACTTC
clone_size: .; j_call: TRBJ1-2; v_call: TRBV19; d_call: .; cdr3_aa: CASSISRGAAYGYTF; cdr3_nt: TGTGCCAGTAGTATTTCCCGTGGGGCAGCATATGGCTACACCTTC
clone_size: .; j_call: TRBJ2-7; v_call: TRBV5-4; d_call: TRBD1; cdr3_aa: CASSKPGTGHYEQYF; cdr3_nt: TGTGCCAGCAGCAAGCCCGGGACAGGGCACTACGAGCAGTACTTC
clone_size: .; j_call: TRBJ1-2; v_call: TRBV18; d_call: .; cdr3_aa: CASSVIQGGNNYGYTF; cdr3_nt: TGTGCCAGCTCAGTGATACAGGGTGGAAACAACTATGGCTACACCTTC
clone_size: .; j_call: TRBJ2-1; v_call: TRBV4-1; d_call: TRBD1; cdr3_aa: CASSPAGQGLNNEQFF; cdr3_nt: TGCGCCAGCAGCCCCGCGGGACAGGGGCTTAACAATGAGCAGTTCTTC
clone_size: .; j_call: TRBJ1-3; v_call: TRBV4-3; d_call: .; cdr3_aa: CASSQDIGGSSGNTIYF; cdr3_nt: TGCGCCAGCAGCCAAGATATTGGGGGGAGCTCTGGAAACACCATATATTTT
clone_size: .; j_call: TRBJ2-2; v_call: TRBV5-1; d_call: .; cdr3_aa: CASSSGVDRYRELFF; cdr3_nt: TGCGCCAGCAGCTCAGGGGTTGATCGTTATAGGGAGCTGTTTTTT
clone_size: .; j_call: TRBJ1-1; v_call: TRBV5-1; d_call: TRBD1; cdr3_aa: CASSFVAGGLAEAFF; cdr3_nt: TGCGCCAGCAGCTTCGTGGCAGGGGGCCTCGCTGAAGCTTTCTTT
clone_size: .; j_call: TRBJ2-3; v_call: TRBV30; d_call: TRBD2; cdr3_aa: CAWTSGLTDTQYF; cdr3_nt: TGTGCCTGGACTAGCGGGTTGACAGATACGCAGTATTTT
clone_size: .; j_call: TRBJ2-5; v_call: TRBV6-5; d_call: TRBD1; cdr3_aa: CASSSRTGQETQYF; cdr3_nt: TGTGCCAGCAGCTCCAGGACAGGGCAAGAGACCCAGTACTTC
clone_size: .; j_call: TRBJ1-2; v_call: TRBV5-4; d_call: .; cdr3_aa: CASSLYSGTTNYGYTF; cdr3_nt: TGTGCCAGCAGCCTTTACTCCGGGACAACTAACTATGGCTACACCTTC